The 8 T cell receptor beta chains in this list originate from one sample, sequenced in a study of cytomegalovirus exposure and HLA in healthy donors. Primers: 60 Vbeta forward and 13 Jbeta reverse. Libraries were prepared by immunoSEQ multiplex PCR; TCRdb keeps only in-frame clonotypes and omits some of them. Of around 170,000 clones listed, around 79% were seen once; the top ten hold 0.5% to 0.55%. Sequencing was performed on PBMCs. These receptors were collected from a woman in her fifties or sixties in good health and CMV-seronegative.

The chain employs TRBV7-3 and TRBJ2-1, with TRBD2 matching over 12 bases. Germline loops: CDR1 SGHTA, CDR2 FQGTGA. The CDR3 extends over 15 amino acids. Trimming cost V 5 bases and J 6 bases; bases outside gene matches: 5. The CDR3 spells CASSNRLAGVNEQFF. The CDR3 DNA is TGTGCCAGCAGCAATCGACTAGCGGGAGTCAATGAGCAGTTCTTC.

This sequence joins TRBV28 and TRBJ2-1; TRBD2 matches 14 bases. In germline, CDR1 is MDHEN, CDR2 SYDVKM. V was pared by 5 bases and J by 10 bases, with 10 bases of the junction left unmatched. The CDR3 consists of 16 residues. The CDR3 DNA reads as TGTGCCAGCAGTAGAATCGGACTAGCGGGGGGCGGGGAGCAGTTCTTC. Its protein is CASSRIGLAGGGEQFF. Based on the CDR3 plus reference TRBV28 and TRBJ2-1, the full variable domain is DVKVTQSSRYLVKRTGEKVFLECVQDMDHENMFWYRQDPGLGLRLIYFSYDVKMKEKGDIPEGYSVSREKKERFSLILESASTNQTSMYLCASSRIGLAGGGEQFFGPGTRLTVL.

The V call is TRBV6-5, the J call TRBJ2-3, with 9 bases identical to TRBD2. The CDR3 totals 14 residues. V trimming: 5 bases; J trimming: 8 bases; junction bases outside the gene matches: 8. CDR1 is MNHEY and CDR2 is SVGAGI in the germline V gene. This chain's CDR3 is CASSEGTSRATQYF. CDR3 nucleotide sequence: TGTGCCAGCAGTGAGGGGACTAGCAGAGCTACGCAGTATTTT.

The chain employs TRBV6-1 and TRBJ2-5; TRBD2 aligns across 15 bases. After removal of 4 bases from V and 2 bases from J, the junction contained 8 bases not matched to a gene. The CDR3 length is 18 residues. The germline V gene encodes CDR1 MNHNS and CDR2 SASEGT. CDR3 in amino acids: CASSVWAGLAGGQETQYF. The CDR3 region has the DNA TGTGCCAGCAGTGTCTGGGCGGGACTAGCGGGAGGTCAAGAGACCCAGTACTTC.

This clone was seen just once. The genes are TRBV28 and TRBJ1-1; TRBD1 matches 7 bases. Trimming cost V 2 bases and J 9 bases; bases outside gene matches: 3. From germline, CDR1 is MDHEN and CDR2 SYDVKM. The CDR3 runs 12 residues. CDR3 residues: CASSLPDRKAFF. The CDR3 nucleotides are TGTGCCAGCAGTTTACCGGACAGGAAAGCTTTCTTT.

Points on this clone: The same CDR3 is also encoded by other DNA sequences in this sample. In DNA form, the CDR3 reads TGTGCCAGCAGCTTAGGACTAGCGGGGAACAATGAGCAGTTCTTC. Protein: CASSLGLAGNNEQFF. V and J are TRBV7-2 and TRBJ2-1; 11 positions agree with TRBD2. The V segment lost 1 base and the J segment 5 bases; nucleotides outside the gene matches: 1. The CDR3 spans 15 residues. Germline CDR1 and CDR2: SGHTA and FQGNSA.

In regard to this clone: At one boundary the junction diverges from the germline segment, which might be a read error. The chain has TRBV10-2 and TRBJ2-7; TRBD2 is a possible D gene (7 bases). The CDR3 covers 19 residues. Per the germline V gene, CDR1 is WSHSY and CDR2 is SAAADI. CDR3 in amino acids: CAGTTNLAVTTNYTYEQYF. In DNA, the CDR3 is TGTGCCGGGACAACGAACCTAGCGGTAACCACGAATTACACCTACGAGCAGTACTTC.

The rearrangement joins TRBV6-1 to TRBJ1-5, with a tentative D call TRBD1 (6 bases). CDR1 is MNHNS and CDR2 is SASEGT in the germline V gene. This CDR3 spans 13 amino acids. V lost 5 bases to trimming and J lost 13 bases, with 18 bases between them. The CDR3 loop is CASSRIQTGPQHF. CDR3 DNA: TGTGCCAGCAGTCGAATCCAGACAGGACCGCAGCATTTT.